This paragraph reports one T cell receptor beta chain. Its antigen is unknown. A read error is possible here, since a much larger clone lies one base away. The template for TCR beta VDJ and CDR3 sequence profiling was genomic DNA. Via MiXCR, TCRdb re-called the reads, giving one row per CDR3 protein. The table has around 500,000 distinct CDR3 sequences, around 30% seen once. The J segment lost 0 bases and the V segment lost 8 bases, leaving 10 bases of the junction unmatched. The CDR3 has 15 amino acids. Germline-derived CDR1 and CDR2 are SGHDN and FVKESK. The source of the sample is a study of CD8+CD57+ T cells in acquired aplastic anemia. Overall study: The mean DNA yield obtained from sorted CD4+ and CD8+ cells came to approximately 3.2 ug. Study-wide results and caveats: In common between the patients and the controls were nearly 30 CD8+ CDR3 sequences. Levels of CD8+ Simpson's diversity were not significantly distinct in patients versus controls.

Sequencing involved patients with CD8+CD57+ cell expansion previously shown by flow cytometry. Among the patients, none had received any therapy at the time of blood sampling. The TCR was taken from a human donor with aplastic anemia. What was sequenced was sorted CD4+, CD8+, or CD8+CD57+ T cells (not recorded which) from PBMCs. The chain joins TRBV14 to TRBJ2-7, with 7 bases matching TRBD1. CDR3 DNA: TGTGCCAGCGGCCGACTCACAGGGGTCTCCTACGAGCAGTACTTC. It specifies CASGRLTGVSYEQYF.